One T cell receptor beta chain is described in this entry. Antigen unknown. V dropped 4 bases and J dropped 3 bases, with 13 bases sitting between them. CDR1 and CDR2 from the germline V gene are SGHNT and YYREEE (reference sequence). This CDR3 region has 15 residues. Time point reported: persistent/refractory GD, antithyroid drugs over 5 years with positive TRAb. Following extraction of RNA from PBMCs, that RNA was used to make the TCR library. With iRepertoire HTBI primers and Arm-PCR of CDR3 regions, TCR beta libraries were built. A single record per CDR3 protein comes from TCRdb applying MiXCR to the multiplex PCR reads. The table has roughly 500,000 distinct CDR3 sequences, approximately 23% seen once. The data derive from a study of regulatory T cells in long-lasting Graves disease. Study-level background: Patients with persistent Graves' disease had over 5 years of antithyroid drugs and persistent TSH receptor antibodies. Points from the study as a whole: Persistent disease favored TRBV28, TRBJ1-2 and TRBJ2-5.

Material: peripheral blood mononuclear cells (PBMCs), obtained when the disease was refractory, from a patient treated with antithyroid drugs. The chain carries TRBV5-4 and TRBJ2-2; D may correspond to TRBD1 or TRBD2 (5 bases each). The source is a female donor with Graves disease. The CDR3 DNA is TGTGCCAGCAGCGGCTGGGACGGGTACACCGGGGAGCTGTTTTTT. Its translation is CASSGWDGYTGELFF. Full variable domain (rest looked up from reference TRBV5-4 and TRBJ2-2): ETGVTQSPTHLIKTRGQQVTLRCSSQSGHNTVSWYQQALGQGPQFIFQYYREEENGRGNFPPRFSGLQFPNYSSELNVNALELDDSALYLCASSGWDGYTGELFFGEGSRLTVL.